The present T cell receptor beta chain was sequenced within a study of T cells in Graves' hyperthyroidism and ophthalmopathy. Germline V gene sequence: CDR1 ENHRY, CDR2 SYGVKD. Trimming cost V 0 bases and J 4 bases, with 10 bases left between them. This CDR3 is 15 amino acids long. This clonotype was seen more than once but under ten times. RNA transcripts were the template for amplifying TCR beta CDR3 regions. In the first-round RT-PCR of the TCR CDR3, the HTBI primer set was used. TCRdb re-called the multiplex PCR reads through MiXCR, storing one row per CDR3 protein. Of 300,000 to 400,000 distinct CDR3 sequences in the sample, more than 11% were seen once.

Specimen: blood. The sequence derives from a woman aged 55-69 years with Graves' hyperthyroidism. The gene calls are TRBV10-3 and TRBJ2-1; the D is unclear. The CDR3 nucleotides are TGTGCCATCAGTGAGTCTAGGGATCAGTACAATGAGCAGTTCTTC. Translation: CAISESRDQYNEQFF.